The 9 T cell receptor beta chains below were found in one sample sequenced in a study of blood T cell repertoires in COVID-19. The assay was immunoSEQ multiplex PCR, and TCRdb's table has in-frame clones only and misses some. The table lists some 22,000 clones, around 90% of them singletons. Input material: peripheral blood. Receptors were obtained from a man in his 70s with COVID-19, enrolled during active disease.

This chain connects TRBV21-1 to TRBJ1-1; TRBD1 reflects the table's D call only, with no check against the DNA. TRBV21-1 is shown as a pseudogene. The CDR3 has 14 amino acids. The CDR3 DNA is TGTGCCAGCCCCATCAGGGGGCTGAACACTGAAGCTTTCTTT. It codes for CASPIRGLNTEAFF.

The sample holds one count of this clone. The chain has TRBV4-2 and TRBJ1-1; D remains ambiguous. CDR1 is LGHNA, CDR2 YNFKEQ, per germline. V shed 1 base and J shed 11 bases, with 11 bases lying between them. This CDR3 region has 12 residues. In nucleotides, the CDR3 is TGTGCCAGCAGCCAAGCTAGCACGGTGGCTTTCTTT. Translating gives CASSQASTVAFF.

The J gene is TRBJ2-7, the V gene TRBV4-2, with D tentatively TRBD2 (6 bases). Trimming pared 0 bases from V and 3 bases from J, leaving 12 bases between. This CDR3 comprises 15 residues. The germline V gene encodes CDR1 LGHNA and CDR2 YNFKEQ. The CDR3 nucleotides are TGTGCCAGCAGCCAAGAAGGAACTAGCCTCTACGAGCAGTACTTC. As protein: CASSQEGTSLYEQYF.

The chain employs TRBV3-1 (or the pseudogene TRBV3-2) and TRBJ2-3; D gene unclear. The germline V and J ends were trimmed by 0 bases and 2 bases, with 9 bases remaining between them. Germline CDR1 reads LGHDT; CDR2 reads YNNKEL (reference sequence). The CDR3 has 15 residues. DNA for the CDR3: TGTGCCAGCAGCCAAGATCGAGGCTTCACAGATACGCAGTATTTT. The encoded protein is CASSQDRGFTDTQYF.

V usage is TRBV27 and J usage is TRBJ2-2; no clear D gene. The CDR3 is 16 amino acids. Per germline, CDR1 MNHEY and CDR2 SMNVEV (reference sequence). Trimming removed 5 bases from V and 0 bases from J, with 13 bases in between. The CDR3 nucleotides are TGTGCCAGCAGTGATATCGAATACTCGAACACCGGGGAGCTGTTTTTT. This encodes CASSDIEYSNTGELFF.

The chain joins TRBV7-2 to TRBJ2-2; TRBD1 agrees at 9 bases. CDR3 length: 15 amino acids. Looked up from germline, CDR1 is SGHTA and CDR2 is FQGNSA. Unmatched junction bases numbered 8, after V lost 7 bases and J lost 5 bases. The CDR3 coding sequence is TGTGCCAGCATCACAGGGGGCGCGGGAACCGGGGAGCTGTTTTTT. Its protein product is CASITGGAGTGELFF. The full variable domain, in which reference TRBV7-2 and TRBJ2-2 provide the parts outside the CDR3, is GAGVSQSPSNKVTEKGKDVELRCDPISGHTALYWYRQSLGQGLEFLIYFQGNSAPDKSGLPSDRFSAERTGGSVSTLTIQRTQQEDSAVYLCASITGGAGTGELFFGEGSRLTVL.

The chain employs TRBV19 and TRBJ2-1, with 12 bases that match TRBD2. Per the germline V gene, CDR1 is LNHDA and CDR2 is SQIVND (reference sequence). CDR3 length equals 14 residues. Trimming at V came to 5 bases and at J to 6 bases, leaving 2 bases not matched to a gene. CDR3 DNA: TGTGCCAGTAGTCCTAGCGGGAGGGCCAATGAGCAGTTCTTC. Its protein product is CASSPSGRANEQFF.

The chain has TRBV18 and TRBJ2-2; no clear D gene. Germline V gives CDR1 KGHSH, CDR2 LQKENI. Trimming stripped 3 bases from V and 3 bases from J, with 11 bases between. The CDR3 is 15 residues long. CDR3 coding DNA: TGTGCCAGCTCACCGTTGGTGGAGTACACCGGGGAGCTGTTTTTT. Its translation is CASSPLVEYTGELFF.

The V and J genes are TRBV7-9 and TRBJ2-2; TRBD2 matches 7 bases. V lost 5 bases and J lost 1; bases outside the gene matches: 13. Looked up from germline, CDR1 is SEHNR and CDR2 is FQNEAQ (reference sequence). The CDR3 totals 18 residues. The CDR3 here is CASSLRGSGRLNTGELFF. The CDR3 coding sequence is TGTGCCAGCAGCCTACGGGGTAGCGGGCGTTTGAACACCGGGGAGCTGTTTTTT.